This T cell receptor (beta chain) was sequenced in a study of T cell responses to AZD1222 COVID-19 vaccine. General study results and limits: Two doses of AZD1222 preceded a rise in Spike-specific TCR breadth and depth. A mostly white British donor set with more females was recruited, and clonal diversity was possibly underestimated. With dominance at 160-218 and 743-854, vaccine-associated CD4 TCRs spanned spike.

Notes on this clone: Its antigen is unknown.

The germline V gene has CDR1 DFQATT and CDR2 SNEGSKA (reference sequence). The CDR3 totals 11 residues. Trimming removed 0 bases at V and 10 bases at J, with 7 bases between. Pooling covered second doses at about 4 or about 12 weeks. Profiled with immunoSEQ multiplex PCR; TCRdb holds only in-frame clones, not every one. This table has 190,000 or so clones, roughly 92% appearing once. Sequenced material: peripheral blood, taken 28 days after the second AZD1222 dose. The chain has TRBV20-1 and TRBJ2-1; no firm D call. The sequence came from an adult who received the AZD1222 COVID-19 vaccine. CDR3 sequence (DNA): TGCAGTGCTAGAGATATACAGGAGCAGTTCTTC. The encoded protein is CSARDIQEQFF.